One T cell receptor beta chain is described in this entry. The data stem from a study of cytomegalovirus exposure and HLA in healthy donors. Primers included in the PCR were 60 Vbeta and 13 Jbeta primers. TCRdb's copy holds only in-frame clones and misses some; the assay was immunoSEQ multiplex PCR. The sample has about 180,000 clones, roughly 80% seen once. Trimming stripped 2 bases from V and 2 bases from J, with 10 bases between. CDR1 and CDR2 (germline): MGHRA, YSYEKL. This CDR3 comprises 15 residues. The V and J genes are TRBV4-1 and TRBJ2-1; the D is unclear. This TCR derives from a girl between 5 and 17 years old in good health and CMV-seropositive. The sample was PBMCs. CDR3 nucleotide sequence: TGCGCCAGCAGCCAACCGAGCCCCCCCTACAATGAGCAGTTCTTC. Protein sequence: CASSQPSPPYNEQFF.